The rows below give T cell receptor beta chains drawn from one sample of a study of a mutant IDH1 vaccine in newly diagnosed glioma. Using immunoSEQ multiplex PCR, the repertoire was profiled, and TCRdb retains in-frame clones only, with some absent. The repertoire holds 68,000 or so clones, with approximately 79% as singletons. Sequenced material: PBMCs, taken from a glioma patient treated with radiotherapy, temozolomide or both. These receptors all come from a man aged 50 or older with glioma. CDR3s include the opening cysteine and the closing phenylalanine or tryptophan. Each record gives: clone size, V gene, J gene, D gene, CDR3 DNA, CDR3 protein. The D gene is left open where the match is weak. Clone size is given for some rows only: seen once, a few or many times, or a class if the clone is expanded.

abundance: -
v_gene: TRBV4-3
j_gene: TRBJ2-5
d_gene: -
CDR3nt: TGCGCCAGCAGCCAGCAACTAGCCTATCAAGAGACCCAGTACTTC
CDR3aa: CASSQQLAYQETQYF

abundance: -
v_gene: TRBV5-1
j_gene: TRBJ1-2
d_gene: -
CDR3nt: TGCGCCAGCACCCCGTCCGAGGAGGATGGCTACACCTTC
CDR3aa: CASTPSEEDGYTF

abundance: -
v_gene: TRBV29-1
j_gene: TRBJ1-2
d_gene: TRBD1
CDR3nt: TGCAGCGTTAGACAGGGTTATGGCTACACCTTC
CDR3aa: CSVRQGYGYTF

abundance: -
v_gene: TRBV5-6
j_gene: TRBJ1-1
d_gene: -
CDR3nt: TGTGCCAGCAGCTTTAGGGCGGAGGGTGAAGCTTTCTTT
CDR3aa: CASSFRAEGEAFF

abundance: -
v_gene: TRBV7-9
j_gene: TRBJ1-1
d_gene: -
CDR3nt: TGTGCCAGCAGCAACAGGGATAGGGGAAACACTGAAGCTTTCTTT
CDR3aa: CASSNRDRGNTEAFF

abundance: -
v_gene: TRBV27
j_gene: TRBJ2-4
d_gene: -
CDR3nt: TGTGCCAGCAGTTTTGGTACCTCAGCCAAAAACATTCAGTACTTC
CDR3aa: CASSFGTSAKNIQYF

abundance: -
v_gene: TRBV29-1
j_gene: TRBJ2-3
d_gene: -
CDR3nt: TGCAGCGTTGACGGGCGGGGGCGCACAGATACGCAGTATTTT
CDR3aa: CSVDGRGRTDTQYF

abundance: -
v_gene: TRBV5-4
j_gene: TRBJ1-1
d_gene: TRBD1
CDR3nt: TGTGCCAGCAGCTTGGGGACAGGGGACACTGAAGCTTTCTTT
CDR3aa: CASSLGTGDTEAFF

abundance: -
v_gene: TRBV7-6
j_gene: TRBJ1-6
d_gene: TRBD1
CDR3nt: TGTGCCAGCAGCTTAGTGGACAGGGGGGAGAATTCACCCCTCCACTTT
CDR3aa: CASSLVDRGENSPLHF

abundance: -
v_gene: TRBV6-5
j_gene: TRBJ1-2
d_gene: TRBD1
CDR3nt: TGTGCCAGCAGTTACGACAGGGCCCCCTATGGCTACACCTTC
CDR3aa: CASSYDRAPYGYTF

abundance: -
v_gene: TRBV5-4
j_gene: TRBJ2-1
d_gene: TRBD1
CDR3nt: TGTGCCAGCAGCTCTGGGACAGGGGAAAATGAGCAGTTCTTC
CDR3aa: CASSSGTGENEQFF

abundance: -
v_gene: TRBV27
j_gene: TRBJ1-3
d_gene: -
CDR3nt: TGTGCCAGCAGTTTACGGCGGGCTGGAAACACCATATATTTT
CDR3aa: CASSLRRAGNTIYF

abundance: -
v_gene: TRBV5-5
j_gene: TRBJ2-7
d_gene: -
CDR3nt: TGTGCCAGCAGCTTGGGTCAGGGAGAGTACGAGCAGTACTTC
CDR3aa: CASSLGQGEYEQYF

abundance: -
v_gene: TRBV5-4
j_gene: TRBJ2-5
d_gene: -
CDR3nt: TGTGCCAGCAGCTTGGGAGTAAGGGAAGAGACCCAGTACTTC
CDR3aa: CASSLGVREETQYF

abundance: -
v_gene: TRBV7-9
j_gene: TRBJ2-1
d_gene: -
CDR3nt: TGTGCCAGCAGCCCCTCAGGGGTGGCATACAATGAGCAGTTCTTC
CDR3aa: CASSPSGVAYNEQFF

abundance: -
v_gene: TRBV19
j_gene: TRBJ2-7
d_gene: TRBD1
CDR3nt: TGTGCCAGTAGTATAACGTGGACAGGGGCCTACGAGCAGTACTTC
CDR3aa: CASSITWTGAYEQYF

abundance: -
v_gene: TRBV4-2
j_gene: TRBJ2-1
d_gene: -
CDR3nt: TGTGCCAGCAGCCAAGCCTCTCCTTCGACAGTTGAGCAGTTCTTC
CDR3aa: CASSQASPSTVEQFF

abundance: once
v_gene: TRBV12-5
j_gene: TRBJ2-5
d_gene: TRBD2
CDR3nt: TGTGCTAGTGGTACTGGGACTAGCGGGGACACACAAGAGACCCAGTACTTC
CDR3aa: CASGTGTSGDTQETQYF

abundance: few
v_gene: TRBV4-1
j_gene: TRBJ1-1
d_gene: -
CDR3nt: TGCGCCAGCAGCCAAGATTCCCGGGGCCTTGAAGCTTTCTTT
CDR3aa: CASSQDSRGLEAFF

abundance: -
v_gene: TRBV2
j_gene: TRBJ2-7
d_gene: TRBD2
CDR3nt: TGTGCCAGCAGCTTTGGGACGGCGGGGGGTAACTACGAGCAGTACTTC
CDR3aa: CASSFGTAGGNYEQYF

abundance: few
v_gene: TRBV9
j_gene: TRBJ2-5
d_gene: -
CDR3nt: TGTGCCAGCAGCGTAGCCCCGACTAGCCAAGAGACCCAGTACTTC
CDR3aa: CASSVAPTSQETQYF

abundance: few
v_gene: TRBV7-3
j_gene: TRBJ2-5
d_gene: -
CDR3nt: TGTGCCAGCAGCCGGGACTACCAAGAGACCCAGTACTTC
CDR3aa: CASSRDYQETQYF

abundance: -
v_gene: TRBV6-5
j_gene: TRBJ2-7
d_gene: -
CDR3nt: TGTGCCAGCAGATCCCCGGCCGACTACGAGCAGTACTTC
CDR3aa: CASRSPADYEQYF

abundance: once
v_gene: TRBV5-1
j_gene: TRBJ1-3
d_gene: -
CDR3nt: TGCGCCAGCAGCTTGGCCACTGGAAACACCATATATTTT
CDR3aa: CASSLATGNTIYF

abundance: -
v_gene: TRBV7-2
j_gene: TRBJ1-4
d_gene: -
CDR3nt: TGTGCCAGCAGCTTAGGGTACCGTGAAAAACTGTTTTTT
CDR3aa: CASSLGYREKLFF

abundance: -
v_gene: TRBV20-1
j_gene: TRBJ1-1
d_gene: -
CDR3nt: TGCAGTGCGCCGGCGAACACTGAAGCTTTCTTT
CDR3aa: CSAPANTEAFF

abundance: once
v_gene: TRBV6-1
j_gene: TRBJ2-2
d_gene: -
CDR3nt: TGTGCCAGCCTCCGGAGGGCCTCGGACACCGGGGAGCTGTTTTTT
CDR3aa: CASLRRASDTGELFF

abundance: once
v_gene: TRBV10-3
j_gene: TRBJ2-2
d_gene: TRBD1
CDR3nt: TGTGCCTCGAACAGGGGGCAGGACACCGGGGAGCTGTTTTTT
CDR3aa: CASNRGQDTGELFF

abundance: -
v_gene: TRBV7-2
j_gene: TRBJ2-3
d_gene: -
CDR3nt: TGTGCCAGCAGCTTACAGCGCGGCACAGATACGCAGTATTTT
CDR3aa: CASSLQRGTDTQYF

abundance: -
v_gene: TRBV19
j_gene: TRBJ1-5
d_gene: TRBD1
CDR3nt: TGTGCCAGTAGTATTAACCGAGGACAGGGGACGCGGCCCCAGCATTTT
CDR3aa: CASSINRGQGTRPQHF

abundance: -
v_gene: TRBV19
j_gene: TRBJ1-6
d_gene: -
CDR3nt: TGTGCCAGTAGTATTCTCAATTCACCCCTCCACTTT
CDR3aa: CASSILNSPLHF

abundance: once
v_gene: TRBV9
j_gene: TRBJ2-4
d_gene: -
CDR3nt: TGTGCCAGCAGCGTAACCGGGACCTTTGAAAACATTCAGTACTTC
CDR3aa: CASSVTGTFENIQYF

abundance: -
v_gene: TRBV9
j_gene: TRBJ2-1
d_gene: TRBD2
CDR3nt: TGTGCCAGCAGCGTAGGGGGGGGTTCCTCCTACAATGAGCAGTTCTTC
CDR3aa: CASSVGGGSSYNEQFF

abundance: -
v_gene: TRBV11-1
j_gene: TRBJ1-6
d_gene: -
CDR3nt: TGTGCCAGCAGCCGCCGGGGAAATAATTCACCCCTCCACTTT
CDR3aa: CASSRRGNNSPLHF

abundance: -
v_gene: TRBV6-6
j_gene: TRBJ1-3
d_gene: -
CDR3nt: TGTGCCAGCAGTTCACAGGGTCTCTCTGGAAACACCATATATTTT
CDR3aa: CASSSQGLSGNTIYF

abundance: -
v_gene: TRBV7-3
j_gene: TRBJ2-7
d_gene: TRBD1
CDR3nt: TGTGCCAGCAGCATGGGACAGGGGAGGGAGCAGTACTTC
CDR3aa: CASSMGQGREQYF

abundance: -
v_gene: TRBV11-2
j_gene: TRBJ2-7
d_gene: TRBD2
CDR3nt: TGTGCCAGCAGCTCCACAGGTCCCGGGGGGGAGCAGTACTTC
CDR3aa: CASSSTGPGGEQYF

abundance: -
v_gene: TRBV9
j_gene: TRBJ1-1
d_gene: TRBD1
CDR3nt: TGTGCCAGCAGCGTAGGGGAAGGGACAGTGGGCCTGGGAGCTTTCTTT
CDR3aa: CASSVGEGTVGLGAFF

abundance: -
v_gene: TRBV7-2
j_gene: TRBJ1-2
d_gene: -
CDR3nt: TGTGCCAGCAGCTTAGAGGGGTGGAACTATGGCTACACCTTC
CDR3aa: CASSLEGWNYGYTF

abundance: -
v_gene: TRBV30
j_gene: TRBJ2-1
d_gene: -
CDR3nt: TGTGCCTGGTCTAACTACAATGAGCAGTTCTTC
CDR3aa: CAWSNYNEQFF

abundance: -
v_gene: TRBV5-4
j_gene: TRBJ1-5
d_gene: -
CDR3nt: TGTGCCAGCAGCTTTGGCTCACAGTTCAATCAGCCCCAGCATTTT
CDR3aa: CASSFGSQFNQPQHF

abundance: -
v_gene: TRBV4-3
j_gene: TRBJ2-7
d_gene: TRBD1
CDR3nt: TGCGCCAGCAGCCAAGGACAGGGTTTCTACGAGCAGTACTTC
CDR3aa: CASSQGQGFYEQYF

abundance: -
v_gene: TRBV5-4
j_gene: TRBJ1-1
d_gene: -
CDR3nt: TGTGCCAGCAGCTTGGGCAGAGAGAACACTGAAGCTTTCTTT
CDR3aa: CASSLGRENTEAFF

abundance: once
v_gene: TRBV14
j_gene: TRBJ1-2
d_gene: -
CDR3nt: TGTGCCAGCAGCCAAGTGAGATCTAGTGGCTACACCTTC
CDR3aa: CASSQVRSSGYTF

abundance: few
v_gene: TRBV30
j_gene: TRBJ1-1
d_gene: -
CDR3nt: TGTGCCTGGAGTGTACTAGCCAGGGCAGATACCGAAGCTTTCTTT
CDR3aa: CAWSVLARADTEAFF

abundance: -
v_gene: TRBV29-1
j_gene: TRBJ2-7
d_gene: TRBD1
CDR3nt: TGCAGCGTCCGTTTGGGACAGGGGACCTACGAGCAGTACTTC
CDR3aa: CSVRLGQGTYEQYF

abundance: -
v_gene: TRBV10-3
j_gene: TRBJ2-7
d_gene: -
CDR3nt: TGTGCCATCAGTGAGTATAAGCACTACGAGCAGTACTTC
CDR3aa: CAISEYKHYEQYF

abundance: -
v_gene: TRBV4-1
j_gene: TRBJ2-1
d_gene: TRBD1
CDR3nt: TGCGCCAGCAGCCAACGACAGGGTATGGAGGAGCAGTTCTTC
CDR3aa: CASSQRQGMEEQFF

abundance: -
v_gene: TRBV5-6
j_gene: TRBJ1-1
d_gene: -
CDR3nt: TGTGCCAGCAGCTTGGTGGGCACTGAAGCTTTCTTT
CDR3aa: CASSLVGTEAFF

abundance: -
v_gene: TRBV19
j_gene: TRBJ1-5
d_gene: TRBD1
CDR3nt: TGTGCCAGTTGTGTCCGGACAGGGGCTCAGCCCCAGCATTTT
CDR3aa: CASCVRTGAQPQHF

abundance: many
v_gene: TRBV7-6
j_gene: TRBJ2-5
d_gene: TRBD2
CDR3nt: TGTGCCAGCACCCGGACTAGCGGGGAAGGGGAGACCCAGTACTTC
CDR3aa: CASTRTSGEGETQYF

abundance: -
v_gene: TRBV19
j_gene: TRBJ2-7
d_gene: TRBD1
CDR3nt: TGTGCCAGTAGTGGGCGGGACAGGGCGTCCTACGAGCAGTACTTC
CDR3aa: CASSGRDRASYEQYF